The clone carrying this T cell receptor (beta chain) has more than one count but fewer than ten. Its antigen is not identified. Unique molecular identifiers were built into the TCRbeta library. TCRdb re-derived calls from the PCR reads in MiXCR, one entry per CDR3 protein. The sample consists of hundreds of thousands of distinct CDR3 sequences, roughly 8.2% of them appearing once. This sample was taken from a study of T-cell reconstitution after alpha-beta-depleted transplantation in children. Notes on the study in general: It was surviving recipient T cells and thymic progenitors that gave some patients high TCRbeta diversity at day 60. Roughly two months post-transplant, alpha-beta T cells reportedly originated from several hundred graft clones that had expanded. When one year had passed after transplant, most T-cell counts and diversity came from newly produced T cells.

This TCR came from a female patient aged 2-10 years who had a stem cell transplant for Fanconi anemia, so the T cells may come from the graft donor. The specimen was peripheral blood, collected 360 days after TCRalphabeta/CD19-depleted stem cell transplant.

The CDR3 loop is CASSLEDGRWETQYF. Written as DNA, the CDR3 is TGTGCCAGCAGCTTAGAGGACGGCCGGTGGGAGACCCAGTACTTC. V and J are TRBV7-8 and TRBJ2-5; D is uncertain. Trimming cost V 1 base and J 5 bases, with 14 bases left between them. The CDR3 runs 15 residues. The V gene's germline CDR1 is SGHVS and CDR2 FQNEAQ.